The present T cell receptor beta chain was sequenced within a study of CD8 T cells in ankylosing spondylitis. TCRdb reprocessed the 5' RACE reads via MiXCR and lists one record per CDR3 protein. This sample yields more than 650,000 distinct CDR3 sequences, of which approximately 12% are seen a single time; under 0.6% belongs to the top ten. Study-level points and caveats: Disease-linked clones had a CD8+ phenotype and relatively low frequency in peripheral blood. A TCR beta motif made of fewer than 10 highly homologous variants seemed typical of ankylosing spondylitis blood. Clones linked to disease were reported to show significant enrichment in matched ankylosing spondylitis synovial fluid.

Details on this clonotype: Its antigen remains unidentified.

The CDR3 runs to 14 residues. The V gene lost 3 bases and the J gene lost 0 bases, with 5 bases spanning the gap. The germline V gene has CDR1 KGHDR and CDR2 SFDVKD. The genes are TRBV24-1 and TRBJ1-3; D is unresolved. The TCR originated in a male donor with ankylosing spondylitis. Sequencing was carried out using blood, either unsorted or a sorted T cell fraction (not recorded which). The DNA for the CDR3 is TGTGCCACCAGTGATAATTTCTCTGGAAACACCATATATTTT. This sequence encodes CATSDNFSGNTIYF.